This T cell receptor (beta chain) was obtained from a study of T cell responses to AZD1222 COVID-19 vaccine. Using immunoSEQ multiplex PCR, the repertoire was profiled, and TCRdb retains in-frame clones only, with some absent. The table records 45,000 to 60,000 clones, about 86% of them present only once. The study's findings and limits: Compared with day 0, the breadth and depth of the Spike-specific TCR repertoire rose significantly after two doses of AZD1222.

Note on this clone: No antigen is known for it. Additional DNA sequences in this sample encode the identical CDR3.

The receptor was isolated from an adult in good health. The starting material was peripheral blood, obtained on day 0 of AZD1222 vaccination.

CDR3 residues: CASSLGPSSGNTIYF. In DNA, the CDR3 is TGTGCCAGCAGCTTAGGGCCGAGCTCTGGAAACACCATATATTTT. The genes are TRBV7-3 and TRBJ1-3; D is undetermined. V was trimmed by 2 bases and J by 0 bases, leaving 8 bases between them. This CDR3 has 15 amino acids. Germline-derived CDR1 and CDR2 are SGHTA and FQGTGA.